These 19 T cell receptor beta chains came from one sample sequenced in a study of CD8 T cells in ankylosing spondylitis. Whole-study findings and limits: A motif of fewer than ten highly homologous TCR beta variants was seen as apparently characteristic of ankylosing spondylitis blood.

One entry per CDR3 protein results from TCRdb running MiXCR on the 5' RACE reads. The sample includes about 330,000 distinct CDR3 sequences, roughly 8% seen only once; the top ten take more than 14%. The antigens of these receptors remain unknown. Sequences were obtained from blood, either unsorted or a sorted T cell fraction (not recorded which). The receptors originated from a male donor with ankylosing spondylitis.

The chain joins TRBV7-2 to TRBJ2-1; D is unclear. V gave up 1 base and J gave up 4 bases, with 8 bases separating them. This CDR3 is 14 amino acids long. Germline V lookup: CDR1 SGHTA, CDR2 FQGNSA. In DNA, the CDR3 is TGTGCCAGCAGCTTAGAGGTGGCGTACAATGAGCAGTTCTTC. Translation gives CASSLEVAYNEQFF. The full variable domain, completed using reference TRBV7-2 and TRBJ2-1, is GAGVSQSPSNKVTEKGKDVELRCDPISGHTALYWYRQSLGQGLEFLIYFQGNSAPDKSGLPSDRFSAERTGGSVSTLTIQRTQQEDSAVYLCASSLEVAYNEQFFGPGTRLTVL.

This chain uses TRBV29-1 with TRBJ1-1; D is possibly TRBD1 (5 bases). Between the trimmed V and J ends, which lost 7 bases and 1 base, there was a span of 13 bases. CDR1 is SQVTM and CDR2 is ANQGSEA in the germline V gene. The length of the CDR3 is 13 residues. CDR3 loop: CSGVGVGNTEAFF. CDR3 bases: TGCAGCGGTGTGGGGGTAGGGAACACTGAAGCTTTCTTT.

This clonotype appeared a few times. The CDR3 nucleotides are TGCGCCAGCAGCCAAGACGCCGGGGACGAGCAGTACTTC. Translation: CASSQDAGDEQYF. The chain has TRBV4-3 and TRBJ2-7, with D possibly being TRBD2 (5 bases). Germline CDR1 LGHNA, CDR2 YSLEER. This CDR3 contains 13 residues. The ends were cut back, 0 bases at V and 5 bases at J, with 8 bases in the middle.

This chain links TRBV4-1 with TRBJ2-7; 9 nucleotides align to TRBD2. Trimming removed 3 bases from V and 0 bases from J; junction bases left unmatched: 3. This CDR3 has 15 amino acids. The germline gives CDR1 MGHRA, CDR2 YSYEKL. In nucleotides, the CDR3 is TGCGCCAGCAGCCACCCAGCGGGAGGCTCCTACGAGCAGTACTTC. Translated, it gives CASSHPAGGSYEQYF.

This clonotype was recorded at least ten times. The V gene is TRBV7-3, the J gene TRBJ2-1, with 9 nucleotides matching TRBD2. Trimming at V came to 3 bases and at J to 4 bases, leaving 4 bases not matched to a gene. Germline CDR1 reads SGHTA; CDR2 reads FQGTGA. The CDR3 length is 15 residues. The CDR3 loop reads CASSLETSGYNEQFF. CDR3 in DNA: TGTGCCAGCAGCTTGGAGACTAGCGGTTACAATGAGCAGTTCTTC.

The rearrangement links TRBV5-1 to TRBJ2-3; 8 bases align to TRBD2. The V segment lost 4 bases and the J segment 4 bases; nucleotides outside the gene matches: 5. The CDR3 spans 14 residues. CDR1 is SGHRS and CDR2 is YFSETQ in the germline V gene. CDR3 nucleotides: TGCGCCAGCAGCGTAGCGGGATTTGCAGATACGCAGTATTTT. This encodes CASSVAGFADTQYF.

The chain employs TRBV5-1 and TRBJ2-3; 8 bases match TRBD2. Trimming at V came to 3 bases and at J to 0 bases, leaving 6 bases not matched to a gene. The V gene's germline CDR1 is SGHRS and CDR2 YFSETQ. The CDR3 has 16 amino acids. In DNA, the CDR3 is TGCGCCAGCAGCTGGGTAGCGGGAATGAGCACAGATACGCAGTATTTT. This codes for CASSWVAGMSTDTQYF.

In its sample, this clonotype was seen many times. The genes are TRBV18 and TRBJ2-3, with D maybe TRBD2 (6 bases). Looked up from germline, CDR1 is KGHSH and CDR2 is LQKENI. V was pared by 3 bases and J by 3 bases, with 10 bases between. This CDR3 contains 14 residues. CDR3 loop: CASSPSGGTDTQYF. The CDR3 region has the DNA TGTGCCAGCTCACCCTCCGGGGGAACAGATACGCAGTATTTT.

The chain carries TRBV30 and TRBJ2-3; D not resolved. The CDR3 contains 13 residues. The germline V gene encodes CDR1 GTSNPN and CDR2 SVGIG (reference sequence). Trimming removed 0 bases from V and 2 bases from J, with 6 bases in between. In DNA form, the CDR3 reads TGTGCCTGGAGTGTATCTGACACAGATACGCAGTATTTT. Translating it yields CAWSVSDTDTQYF.

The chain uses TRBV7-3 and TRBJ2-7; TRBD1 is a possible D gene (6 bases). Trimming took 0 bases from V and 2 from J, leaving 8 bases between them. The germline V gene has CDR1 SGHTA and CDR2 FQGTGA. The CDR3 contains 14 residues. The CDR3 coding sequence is TGTGCCAGCAGCTTAACCCGGGACACCTACGAGCAGTACTTC. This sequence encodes CASSLTRDTYEQYF.

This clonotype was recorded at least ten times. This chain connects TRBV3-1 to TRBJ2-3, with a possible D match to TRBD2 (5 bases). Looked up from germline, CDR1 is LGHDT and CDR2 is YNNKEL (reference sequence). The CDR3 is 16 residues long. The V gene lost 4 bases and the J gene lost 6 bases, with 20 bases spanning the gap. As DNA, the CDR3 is TGTGCCAGCAGCCGCAGATTTGGGAGTAATACTGATACGCAGTATTTT. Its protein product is CASSRRFGSNTDTQYF.

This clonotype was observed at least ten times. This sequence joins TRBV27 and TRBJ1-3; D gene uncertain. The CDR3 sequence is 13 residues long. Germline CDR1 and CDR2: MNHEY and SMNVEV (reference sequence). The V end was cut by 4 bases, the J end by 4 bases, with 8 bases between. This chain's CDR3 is CASSSDIGNTIYF. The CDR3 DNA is TGTGCCAGCAGTTCCGACATAGGAAACACCATATATTTT.

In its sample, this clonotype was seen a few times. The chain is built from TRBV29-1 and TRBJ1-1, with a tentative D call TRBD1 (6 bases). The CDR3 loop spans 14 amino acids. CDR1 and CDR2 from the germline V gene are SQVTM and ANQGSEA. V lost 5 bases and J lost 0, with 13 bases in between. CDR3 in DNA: TGCAGCGTTAGGACAGCGAGATTGAACACTGAAGCTTTCTTT. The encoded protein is CSVRTARLNTEAFF.

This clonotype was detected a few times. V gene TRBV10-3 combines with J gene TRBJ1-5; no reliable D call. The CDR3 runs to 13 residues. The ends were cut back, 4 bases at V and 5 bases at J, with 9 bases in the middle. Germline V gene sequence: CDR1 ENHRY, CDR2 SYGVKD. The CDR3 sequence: CAISVKGDQPQHF. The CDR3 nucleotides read TGTGCCATCAGTGTAAAGGGTGATCAGCCCCAGCATTTT.

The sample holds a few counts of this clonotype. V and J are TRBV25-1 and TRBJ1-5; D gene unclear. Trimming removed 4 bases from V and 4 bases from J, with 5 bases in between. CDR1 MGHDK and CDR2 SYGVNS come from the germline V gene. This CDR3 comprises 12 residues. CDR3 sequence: CASSVENQPQHF. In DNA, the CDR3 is TGTGCCAGCAGTGTAGAGAATCAGCCCCAGCATTTT.

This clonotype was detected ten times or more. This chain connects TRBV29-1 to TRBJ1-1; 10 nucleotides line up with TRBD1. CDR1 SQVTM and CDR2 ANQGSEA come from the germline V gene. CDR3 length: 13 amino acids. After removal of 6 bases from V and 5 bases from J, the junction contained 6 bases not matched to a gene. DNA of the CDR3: TGCAGCGTCGGGGACAGGGGAGATACTGAAGCTTTCTTT. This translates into CSVGDRGDTEAFF.

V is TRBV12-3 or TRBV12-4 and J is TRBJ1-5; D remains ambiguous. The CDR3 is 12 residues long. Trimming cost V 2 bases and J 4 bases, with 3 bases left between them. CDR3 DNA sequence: TGTGCCAGCAGTTTATGGAATCAGCCCCAGCATTTT. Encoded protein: CASSLWNQPQHF.

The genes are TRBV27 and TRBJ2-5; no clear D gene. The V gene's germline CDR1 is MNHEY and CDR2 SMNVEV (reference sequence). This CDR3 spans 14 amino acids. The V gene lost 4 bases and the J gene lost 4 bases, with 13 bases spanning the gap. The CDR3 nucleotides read TGTGCCAGCAGTTCGGGCAGCGTTTCAGAGACCCAGTACTTC. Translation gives CASSSGSVSETQYF.

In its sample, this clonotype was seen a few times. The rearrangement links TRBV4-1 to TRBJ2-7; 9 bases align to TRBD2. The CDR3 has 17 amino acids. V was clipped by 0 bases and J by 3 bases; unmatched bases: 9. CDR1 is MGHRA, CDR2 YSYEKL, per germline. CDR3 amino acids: CASSQDKAGLANYEQYF. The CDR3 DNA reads TGCGCCAGCAGCCAAGATAAGGCGGGACTAGCAAACTACGAGCAGTACTTC.